These 20 T cell receptor beta chains share one sample of origin, sequenced in a study of T cells in Graves' hyperthyroidism and ophthalmopathy. The source material, RNA transcripts, was used to amplify TCR beta CDR3 regions. The TCR CDR3 first-round RT-PCR relied on the HTBI primer set. TCRdb re-analysed the multiplex PCR reads in MiXCR, keeping a single row per CDR3 protein. This table holds roughly 130,000 distinct CDR3 sequences, 22% found once. The specimen sequenced was blood. Receptor source: a woman between 50 and 59 years old with Graves' hyperthyroidism that later progressed to Graves' ophthalmopathy.

There are a few counts of this clonotype. CDR3 loop: CASSVGQGSTEAFF. CDR3 nucleotides: TGTGCCAGCAGCGTCGGACAGGGGAGCACTGAAGCTTTCTTT. The chain couples TRBV9 to TRBJ1-1; 9 bases align to TRBD1. The ends lost 2 bases at V and 4 bases at J; junction bases unmatched: 3. Germline V gene sequence: CDR1 SGDLS, CDR2 YYNGEE. The CDR3 consists of 14 residues.

The table lists this clonotype with many counts. Here the CDR3 reads CASSLQGWVYGYTF. The CDR3 DNA follows: TGTGCCAGCAGCCTACAGGGTTGGGTCTATGGCTACACCTTC. The chain employs TRBV12-3 or TRBV12-4 and TRBJ1-2; possible D gene TRBD1, 6 bases. The CDR3 is 14 amino acids. V shed 6 bases and J shed 4 bases, with 15 bases lying between them.

At least ten counts were recorded for this clonotype. The V and J genes are TRBV6-1 and TRBJ2-5, with 16 positions matching TRBD2. This CDR3 contains 18 residues. The J segment lost 5 bases and the V segment lost 5 bases, leaving 11 bases of the junction unmatched. Germline loops: CDR1 MNHNS, CDR2 SASEGT. The CDR3 protein is CASSTPGTSGRALETQYF. CDR3 nucleotide sequence: TGTGCCAGCAGTACCCCCGGGACTAGCGGGAGGGCCCTTGAGACCCAGTACTTC.

This clonotype was detected once. The rearrangement joins TRBV7-2 to TRBJ1-3; D possibly corresponds to TRBD1 (5 bases). This CDR3 has 15 amino acids. CDR1 and CDR2 (germline): SGHTA, FQGNSA. V dropped 2 bases and J dropped 2 bases, with 10 bases sitting between them. In DNA, the CDR3 is TGTGCCAGCAGCTTATTGGCAGGGACTGGAAACACCATATATTTT. It specifies CASSLLAGTGNTIYF.

The chain links TRBV29-1 to TRBJ2-1; perhaps TRBD1 as D (6 bases). Trimming cost V 4 bases and J 10 bases, with 14 bases left between them. Germline V gene data show CDR1 as SQVTM and CDR2 as ANQGSEA. The CDR3 runs to 12 residues. The CDR3 region has the DNA TGCAGCGTTGGTGGCAGGGGTAACGAGCAGTTCTTC. Its translation is CSVGGRGNEQFF.

The rearrangement joins TRBV6-5 to TRBJ1-6; D unresolved. V lost 0 bases and J lost 14, with 11 bases in between. The CDR3 covers 13 residues. Germline loops: CDR1 MNHEY, CDR2 SVGAGI. The CDR3 DNA reads as TGTGCCAGCAGTTACTCCCCGGGTTCGGCCCTCCACTTT. Residues: CASSYSPGSALHF.

This clonotype was counted at least ten times. This sequence joins TRBV7-9 and TRBJ2-7, with 15 bases fitting TRBD2. The CDR3 extends over 21 amino acids. Germline assignment: CDR1 SEHNR and CDR2 FQNEAQ (reference sequence). The V and J ends lost 4 bases and 3 bases, in that order; junction bases with no gene match: 19. CDR3 protein: CASSYTGWTSGRAYRFYEQYF. For the CDR3, the DNA is TGTGCCAGCAGCTATACAGGGTGGACTAGCGGGAGGGCCTATCGATTCTACGAGCAGTACTTC.

This clonotype was picked up many times. The V and J genes are TRBV5-1 and TRBJ2-1, with 9 positions matching TRBD1. Germline V lookup: CDR1 SGHRS, CDR2 YFSETQ. V was pared by 6 bases and J by 6 bases, with 7 bases of the junction left unmatched. The CDR3 extends over 14 amino acids. CDR3 amino acids: CASMAGTGFNEQFF. The CDR3 region has the DNA TGCGCCAGCATGGCCGGGACAGGGTTCAATGAGCAGTTCTTC.

This clonotype was observed many times. The chain is built from TRBV10-3 and TRBJ1-2, with a weak D call TRBD1 (5 bases). V was cut by 2 bases and J by 6 bases, with 10 bases left in between. Germline lookup yields CDR1 ENHRY and CDR2 SYGVKD. The CDR3 is 13 amino acids. CDR3: CAISERQGDGYTF. The CDR3 bases are TGTGCCATCAGTGAGAGGCAGGGCGATGGCTACACCTTC.

This clonotype was detected a few times. The chain has TRBV4-1 and TRBJ2-4; D is perhaps TRBD1 or TRBD2 (5 bases each). V was trimmed by 1 base and J by 5 bases, leaving 12 bases between them. The germline V gene encodes CDR1 MGHRA and CDR2 YSYEKL. This CDR3 has 15 residues. DNA of the CDR3: TGCGCCAGCAGCCAAGTTTACGGGGCCGAAAACATTCAGTACTTC. Amino acid sequence: CASSQVYGAENIQYF.

This clonotype was detected only a few times. The chain couples TRBV30 to TRBJ2-5; TRBD1 agrees at 10 bases. The CDR3 extends over 15 amino acids. J lost 9 bases, V lost 3 bases, and 13 bases had no gene match. Germline V gene sequence: CDR1 GTSNPN, CDR2 SVGIG (reference sequence). The chain's CDR3 is CAWRSPGQGGRAQYF. The CDR3 DNA sequence: TGTGCCTGGAGAAGTCCAGGACAGGGGGGACGGGCCCAGTACTTC.

This clonotype was observed many times. The chain has TRBV7-2 and TRBJ2-5; tentatively, D is TRBD2 (6 bases). Germline V CDR1 and CDR2: SGHTA, FQGNSA. V lost 5 bases, J lost 5 bases, and 12 bases lay in between. The CDR3 consists of 13 residues. This CDR3 reads CASSGGIGETQYF. As DNA, the CDR3 is TGTGCCAGCAGCGGCGGGATAGGGGAGACCCAGTACTTC.

On this clonotype: The junction does not match germline at one end; this may be a read error. The chain links TRBV29-1 to TRBJ2-1; D remains unclear. The CDR3 length is 11 residues. Per the germline V gene, CDR1 is SQVTM and CDR2 is ANQGSEA. The CDR3 region is CSVEVYKEQFF. DNA of the CDR3: TGCAGCGTTGAGGTATACAAAGAGCAGTTCTTC.

CDR3 loop: CASSGGAGFTDTQYF. The CDR3 nucleotides are TGCGCCAGCAGCGGCGGAGCAGGGTTCACAGATACGCAGTATTTT. V usage is TRBV5-1 and J usage is TRBJ2-3, with TRBD1 as a possible D gene (5 bases). V was cut by 4 bases and J by 2 bases, with 14 bases left in between. The CDR3 has 15 residues. Germline loops: CDR1 SGHRS, CDR2 YFSETQ. Drawing the rest from reference TRBV5-1 and TRBJ2-3, the complete variable domain is KAGVTQTPRYLIKTRGQQVTLSCSPISGHRSVSWYQQTPGQGLQFLFEYFSETQRNKGNFPGRFSGRQFSNSRSEMNVSTLELGDSALYLCASSGGAGFTDTQYFGPGTRLTVL.

This clonotype was detected ten times or more. This rearrangement joins TRBV2 to TRBJ1-1; maybe TRBD1 (6 bases). The CDR3 runs to 15 residues. Germline V CDR1 and CDR2: SNHLY, FYNNEI. V gave up 5 bases and J gave up 4 bases, with 17 bases separating them. CDR3: CASSINRESGTEAFF. CDR3 nucleotide sequence: TGTGCCAGCAGTATAAACAGGGAGTCTGGCACTGAAGCTTTCTTT.

Many counts were recorded for this clonotype. The chain uses TRBV2 and TRBJ2-3; 7 nucleotides agree with TRBD2. This CDR3 has 14 residues. The V segment lost 7 bases and the J segment 2 bases; nucleotides outside the gene matches: 6. Germline V gene sequence: CDR1 SNHLY, CDR2 FYNNEI. CDR3 residues: CASIGLAATDTQYF. CDR3 DNA sequence: TGTGCCAGCATAGGGCTAGCGGCCACAGATACGCAGTATTTT.

This clonotype has ten or more counts. The chain employs TRBV12-3 or TRBV12-4 and TRBJ2-1; 9 bases align to TRBD2. J lost 9 bases, V lost 6 bases, and 6 bases had no gene match. This CDR3 is built from 13 residues. The CDR3 DNA reads TGTGCCAGCAGGCGCGCAGCGGGAGGTGAGCAGTTCTTC. Translating it yields CASRRAAGGEQFF.

This clonotype was observed at least ten times. The chain is built from TRBV2 and TRBJ1-2; maybe TRBD1 (5 bases). V lost 3 bases, J lost 5 bases, and 13 bases lay in between. The CDR3 is 14 amino acids. Germline CDR1 and CDR2: SNHLY and FYNNEI. CDR3 sequence: CASSETASSYGYTF. In nucleotides, the CDR3 is TGTGCCAGCAGTGAGACAGCCTCCTCTTATGGCTACACCTTC. The complete variable domain, with remaining parts taken from reference TRBV2 and TRBJ1-2, reads EPEVTQTPSHQVTQMGQEVILRCVPISNHLYFYWYRQILGQKVEFLVSFYNNEISEKSEIFDDQFSVERPDGSNFTLKIRSTKLEDSAMYFCASSETASSYGYTFGSGTRLTVV.

Comments on this clonotype: This may be a read error, as it is one base from a much larger clone. The chain recombines TRBV6-1 with TRBJ2-7; tentatively, D is TRBD1 (7 bases). The V gene's germline CDR1 is MNHNS and CDR2 SASEGT. This CDR3 contains 14 residues. The CDR3 region is CAGSGGGNLYEQYF. The DNA for the CDR3 is TGTGCCGGCAGTGGAGGGGGCAACCTCTACGAGCAGTACTTC.

The V and J genes are TRBV9 and TRBJ1-6, with TRBD1 matching 9 bases. In germline, CDR1 is SGDLS, CDR2 YYNGEE. This CDR3 region has 15 residues. J was trimmed by 10 bases and V by 4 bases; bases with no gene match: 9. The CDR3 region has the DNA TGTGCCAGCAGCCTCCGGACAGGGGTAGGGTCACCCCTCCACTTT. Translating it yields CASSLRTGVGSPLHF.